This TCR beta chain appears in the sequencing data of a study of CD8 T cells in Susac syndrome. When the RNA was reverse transcribed, random hexamers were used with an input of roughly 0.45 to 1 ug. One entry per CDR3 protein results from TCRdb running MiXCR on the immunoSEQ multiplex PCR reads. Among 55,000 to 85,000 distinct CDR3 sequences listed, approximately 96% were seen once. V lost 6 bases to trimming and J lost 1 base; unmatched junction nucleotides: 7. CDR1 is KGHSH and CDR2 is LQKENI in the germline V gene. This CDR3 comprises 15 residues. As regards this clonotype: Its antigen is not identified.

Peripheral blood CD8+ and CD4+ T cells were profiled by TCR beta sequencing. Relapsing-remitting disease, either stable or active, was present in the treatment-naive patients who were the multiple sclerosis controls. Study-wide points: Acknowledgment was made by the study that its TCR sequencing and HLA analysis involved a relatively small number of individuals.

This TCR came from a human donor with multiple sclerosis. The chain combines TRBV18 with TRBJ2-5; 8 bases align to TRBD1. The sample taken for sequencing was CD4+ T cells from PBMCs. CDR3 sequence: CASSLRTGTQETQYF. CDR3 nucleotides: TGTGCCAGCTCCCTTCGGACAGGGACCCAAGAGACCCAGTACTTC.